The rows below give T cell receptor beta chains drawn from one sample of a study of cytomegalovirus exposure and HLA in healthy donors. Here immunoSEQ multiplex PCR was the method, and the copy in TCRdb shows in-frame clones only, minus some. The repertoire holds 150,000 to 200,000 clones, with about 80% as singletons. The sequenced sample was PBMCs. The receptors stem from a man in his forties in good health and CMV-seronegative. The CDR3 runs from the conserved cysteine through the conserved F or W. The D gene is left open where the match is weak. Not all rows give a size; the values are once, few, many and, for expanded clones, a class.

D gene: TRBD1
V gene: TRBV7-8
CDR3 length: 15
J gene: TRBJ2-7
clone size: NA
CDR3 DNA: TGTGCCAGCAGCTCTTCCGGGACAGGGCCCTACGAGCAGTACTTC
CDR3 protein: CASSSSGTGPYEQYF

D gene: TRBD2
V gene: TRBV29-1
CDR3 length: 13
J gene: TRBJ2-4
clone size: NA
CDR3 DNA: TGCAGCGTTGACGGGGAGGGGAGGAACATTCAGTACTTC
CDR3 protein: CSVDGEGRNIQYF

D gene: NA
V gene: TRBV19
CDR3 length: 17
J gene: TRBJ2-2
clone size: once
CDR3 DNA: TGTGCCAGTAGTATAGGTCAGCGGGCAGGTCGGGTCGGGGAGCTGTTTTTT
CDR3 protein: CASSIGQRAGRVGELFF

D gene: NA
V gene: TRBV5-6
CDR3 length: 14
J gene: TRBJ2-1
clone size: NA
CDR3 DNA: TGTGCCAGCAGCTTGGGGTTAGCGTTGGGTGAGCAGTTCTTC
CDR3 protein: CASSLGLALGEQFF

D gene: TRBD1
V gene: TRBV28
CDR3 length: 15
J gene: TRBJ1-5
clone size: NA
CDR3 DNA: TGTGCCAGCAGTTATACAGGGGCGTATAATCAGCCCCAGCATTTT
CDR3 protein: CASSYTGAYNQPQHF

D gene: TRBD2
V gene: TRBV5-1
CDR3 length: 17
J gene: TRBJ2-1
clone size: few
CDR3 DNA: TGCGCCAGCAGCTTACCGAATCTAGCGGGAGTGGTCAATGAGCAGTTCTTC
CDR3 protein: CASSLPNLAGVVNEQFF

D gene: TRBD2
V gene: TRBV9
CDR3 length: 15
J gene: TRBJ2-7
clone size: once
CDR3 DNA: TGTGCCAGCAGCCCCGTAGTAGCGGGGGGCAGCGAGCAGTACTTC
CDR3 protein: CASSPVVAGGSEQYF

D gene: NA
V gene: TRBV7-9
CDR3 length: 15
J gene: TRBJ2-5
clone size: NA
CDR3 DNA: TGTGCCAGCAGCTTAGTAAATTCCGGGGTCGAGACCCAGTACTTC
CDR3 protein: CASSLVNSGVETQYF

D gene: NA
V gene: TRBV14
CDR3 length: 13
J gene: TRBJ1-5
clone size: once
CDR3 DNA: TGTGCCAGCAGCTTCGGGACAAATCAGCCCCAGCATTTT
CDR3 protein: CASSFGTNQPQHF

D gene: NA
V gene: TRBV9
CDR3 length: 16
J gene: TRBJ1-1
clone size: NA
CDR3 DNA: TGTGCCAGCAGCGACGCACGGGGGGTCCTGAACACTGAAGCTTTCTTT
CDR3 protein: CASSDARGVLNTEAFF

D gene: TRBD1
V gene: TRBV11-2
CDR3 length: 15
J gene: TRBJ2-7
clone size: NA
CDR3 DNA: TGTGCCAGCAGCTTACGAACAGGGGGCCCGGATGAGCAGTACTTC
CDR3 protein: CASSLRTGGPDEQYF

D gene: NA
V gene: TRBV7-3
CDR3 length: 15
J gene: TRBJ2-2
clone size: NA
CDR3 DNA: TGTGCCAGTCAGCCGGGTTTAGGGGACACCGGGGAGCTGTTTTTT
CDR3 protein: CASQPGLGDTGELFF

D gene: NA
V gene: TRBV7-3
CDR3 length: 15
J gene: TRBJ2-3
clone size: few
CDR3 DNA: TGTGCCAGCAGCGTAAGCGGGTTTAGCACAGATACGCAGTATTTT
CDR3 protein: CASSVSGFSTDTQYF

D gene: TRBD1
V gene: TRBV9
CDR3 length: 16
J gene: TRBJ2-3
clone size: NA
CDR3 DNA: TGTGCCAGCAGCCCCGGACAGGGGGCTCGCACAGATACGCAGTATTTT
CDR3 protein: CASSPGQGARTDTQYF

D gene: NA
V gene: TRBV6-5
CDR3 length: 14
J gene: TRBJ1-2
clone size: NA
CDR3 DNA: TGTGCCAGCAGTCCTAACAGGGCTAACTATGGCTACACCTTC
CDR3 protein: CASSPNRANYGYTF

D gene: NA
V gene: TRBV25-1
CDR3 length: 14
J gene: TRBJ1-1
clone size: NA
CDR3 DNA: TGTGCCAGCAGGGACACGCACCTTAACACTGAAGCTTTCTTT
CDR3 protein: CASRDTHLNTEAFF

D gene: NA
V gene: TRBV28
CDR3 length: 15
J gene: TRBJ2-7
clone size: NA
CDR3 DNA: TGTGCCAGCAATGGTGAGGGGGGGCCTTCCTACGAGCAGTACTTC
CDR3 protein: CASNGEGGPSYEQYF

D gene: NA
V gene: TRBV20-1
CDR3 length: 11
J gene: TRBJ2-7
clone size: once
CDR3 DNA: TGCAGTGCTGGACAGACCTACGAGCAGTACTTC
CDR3 protein: CSAGQTYEQYF

D gene: TRBD2
V gene: TRBV7-3
CDR3 length: 13
J gene: TRBJ2-2
clone size: NA
CDR3 DNA: TGTGCCAGCAGCCCGGGGGGTGGCCGGGAGCTGTTTTTT
CDR3 protein: CASSPGGGRELFF

D gene: TRBD2
V gene: TRBV5-1
CDR3 length: 15
J gene: TRBJ2-5
clone size: NA
CDR3 DNA: TGCGCCAGCAGCACCGGGACTAGCGGGGGAGAGACCCAGTACTTC
CDR3 protein: CASSTGTSGGETQYF

D gene: TRBD2
V gene: TRBV7-2
CDR3 length: 14
J gene: TRBJ2-7
clone size: NA
CDR3 DNA: TGTGCCAGCAGCTTAGTCGGGGGGTCCTACGAGCAGTACTTC
CDR3 protein: CASSLVGGSYEQYF

D gene: TRBD1
V gene: TRBV28
CDR3 length: 12
J gene: TRBJ2-7
clone size: NA
CDR3 DNA: TGTGCCAGCGGCACAGGGGCCTACGAGCAGTACTTC
CDR3 protein: CASGTGAYEQYF

D gene: NA
V gene: TRBV28
CDR3 length: 15
J gene: TRBJ1-5
clone size: NA
CDR3 DNA: TGTGCCAGCACCCCAGCCGCCAGGGGCGGCCAGCCCCAGCATTTT
CDR3 protein: CASTPAARGGQPQHF

D gene: TRBD1
V gene: TRBV7-9
CDR3 length: 17
J gene: TRBJ2-3
clone size: few
CDR3 DNA: TGTGCCAGCAACCCCCCACAGGGGAAAGGCAGCACAGATACGCAGTATTTT
CDR3 protein: CASNPPQGKGSTDTQYF

D gene: NA
V gene: TRBV11-2
CDR3 length: 14
J gene: TRBJ2-3
clone size: NA
CDR3 DNA: TGTGCCAGCAGCTCGGACAGAAGCACAGATACGCAGTATTTT
CDR3 protein: CASSSDRSTDTQYF

D gene: NA
V gene: TRBV6-1
CDR3 length: 14
J gene: TRBJ2-7
clone size: NA
CDR3 DNA: TGTGCCAGCAGTGAAGCAGGGGGTCTCAACGAGCAGTACTTC
CDR3 protein: CASSEAGGLNEQYF

D gene: NA
V gene: TRBV19
CDR3 length: 13
J gene: TRBJ2-1
clone size: NA
CDR3 DNA: TGTGCCAGTAGTATCCCCCCTTACAATGAGCAGTTCTTC
CDR3 protein: CASSIPPYNEQFF

D gene: TRBD1
V gene: TRBV5-1
CDR3 length: 16
J gene: TRBJ2-5
clone size: NA
CDR3 DNA: TGCGCCAGCAGCCCCGGGGACAGGGGGCGCGAGGAGACCCAGTACTTC
CDR3 protein: CASSPGDRGREETQYF

D gene: NA
V gene: TRBV6-5
CDR3 length: 13
J gene: TRBJ1-5
clone size: NA
CDR3 DNA: TGTGCCAGCAGCCTCAGGGAGGGGCAGCCCCAGCATTTT
CDR3 protein: CASSLREGQPQHF

D gene: NA
V gene: TRBV5-6
CDR3 length: 14
J gene: TRBJ2-7
clone size: once
CDR3 DNA: TGTGCCAGCAGCCGACAGGCCTCGTCCTACGAGCAGTACTTC
CDR3 protein: CASSRQASSYEQYF

D gene: TRBD1
V gene: TRBV6-1
CDR3 length: 14
J gene: TRBJ1-1
clone size: NA
CDR3 DNA: TGTGCCACAGGGGACAGCTCCATGAACACTGAAGCTTTCTTT
CDR3 protein: CATGDSSMNTEAFF

D gene: NA
V gene: TRBV7-3
CDR3 length: 15
J gene: TRBJ2-5
clone size: few
CDR3 DNA: TGTGCCAGCAGCTTAACTGTGGGCAGATGGGAGACCCAGTACTTC
CDR3 protein: CASSLTVGRWETQYF

D gene: NA
V gene: TRBV5-4
CDR3 length: 15
J gene: TRBJ2-1
clone size: NA
CDR3 DNA: TGTGCCAGCAGCCCCTCAGGGGGGTCCTACAATGAGCAGTTCTTC
CDR3 protein: CASSPSGGSYNEQFF

D gene: NA
V gene: TRBV21-1
CDR3 length: 16
J gene: TRBJ1-2
clone size: NA
CDR3 DNA: TGTGCCAGCAGCAAAGGAAGAGGCAGGGAAAACTATGGCTACACCTTC
CDR3 protein: CASSKGRGRENYGYTF

D gene: TRBD1
V gene: TRBV28
CDR3 length: 16
J gene: TRBJ2-2
clone size: NA
CDR3 DNA: TGTGCCAGCAGTCAACCGGGGACAGGGTTGACCGGGGAGCTGTTTTTT
CDR3 protein: CASSQPGTGLTGELFF

D gene: TRBD1
V gene: TRBV30
CDR3 length: 14
J gene: TRBJ1-6
clone size: NA
CDR3 DNA: TGTGCCTGGGTACAGGGGGCCTATAATTCACCCCTCCACTTT
CDR3 protein: CAWVQGAYNSPLHF

D gene: TRBD2
V gene: TRBV9
CDR3 length: 18
J gene: TRBJ2-3
clone size: NA
CDR3 DNA: TGTGCCAGCAGCGTAGCTGGCGGGGGGGCCGTGATGACAGATACGCAGTATTTT
CDR3 protein: CASSVAGGGAVMTDTQYF

D gene: NA
V gene: TRBV6-1
CDR3 length: 16
J gene: TRBJ2-1
clone size: few
CDR3 DNA: TGTGCCAGCAGTGAAGCCGGTCGGCAGGCTCGGGGTGAGCAGTTCTTC
CDR3 protein: CASSEAGRQARGEQFF

D gene: TRBD2
V gene: TRBV7-8
CDR3 length: 12
J gene: TRBJ2-1
clone size: NA
CDR3 DNA: TGTGCCAGCAGCGAAGCCGCGGGGGGCCAGTTCTTC
CDR3 protein: CASSEAAGGQFF

D gene: NA
V gene: TRBV5-1
CDR3 length: 15
J gene: TRBJ2-3
clone size: NA
CDR3 DNA: TGCGCCAGCAGCTTGGGACAGCACAGCACAGATACGCAGTATTTT
CDR3 protein: CASSLGQHSTDTQYF

D gene: TRBD1
V gene: TRBV6-4
CDR3 length: 19
J gene: TRBJ1-2
clone size: NA
CDR3 DNA: TGTGCCAGCAGGACCACCGAACCGGGACAGTGGCGTGGGAAAGGAGGCTACACCTTC
CDR3 protein: CASRTTEPGQWRGKGGYTF

D gene: NA
V gene: TRBV2
CDR3 length: 11
J gene: TRBJ2-2
clone size: NA
CDR3 DNA: TGTGCCAGCCTAGGGAGCGGGGAGCTGTTTTTT
CDR3 protein: CASLGSGELFF

D gene: NA
V gene: TRBV5-1
CDR3 length: 14
J gene: TRBJ2-3
clone size: NA
CDR3 DNA: TGCGCCAGCAGCTTGGAGGGGGGCACAGATACGCAGTATTTT
CDR3 protein: CASSLEGGTDTQYF

D gene: NA
V gene: TRBV9
CDR3 length: 15
J gene: TRBJ2-3
clone size: NA
CDR3 DNA: TGTGCCAGCAGCGTAGTACCAGCGTCCACAGATACGCAGTATTTT
CDR3 protein: CASSVVPASTDTQYF

D gene: TRBD1
V gene: TRBV5-6
CDR3 length: 12
J gene: TRBJ2-7
clone size: once
CDR3 DNA: TGTGCCAGCAGCTTAGGACAGGGGGCTCAGTACTTC
CDR3 protein: CASSLGQGAQYF

D gene: NA
V gene: TRBV9
CDR3 length: 17
J gene: TRBJ2-3
clone size: NA
CDR3 DNA: TGTGCCAGCAGCTCTAACCGACTAGAGACTTTCACAGATACGCAGTATTTT
CDR3 protein: CASSSNRLETFTDTQYF

D gene: TRBD1
V gene: TRBV28
CDR3 length: 14
J gene: TRBJ2-5
clone size: NA
CDR3 DNA: TGTGCCAGCAGTCCGGACAGGGCCGAAGAGACCCAGTACTTC
CDR3 protein: CASSPDRAEETQYF

D gene: NA
V gene: TRBV10-1
CDR3 length: 16
J gene: TRBJ2-6
clone size: NA
CDR3 DNA: TGCGCCAACAGCGACTATTTTTGGGCTGGGGCCAACGTCCTGACTTTC
CDR3 protein: CANSDYFWAGANVLTF

D gene: NA
V gene: TRBV5-1
CDR3 length: 17
J gene: TRBJ2-2
clone size: NA
CDR3 DNA: TGCGCCAGCAGATTGACGGTGATAGGGGCCAACACCGGGGAGCTGTTTTTT
CDR3 protein: CASRLTVIGANTGELFF

D gene: NA
V gene: TRBV6-5
CDR3 length: 11
J gene: TRBJ2-7
clone size: NA
CDR3 DNA: TGTGCCAGCCGGAGAGGGGACTGGCAGTACTTC
CDR3 protein: CASRRGDWQYF

D gene: TRBD2
V gene: TRBV4-3
CDR3 length: 17
J gene: TRBJ2-1
clone size: NA
CDR3 DNA: TGCGCCAGCAGCCAAGATCGCAGCGGGAGTAAGTTATATGAGCAGTTCTTC
CDR3 protein: CASSQDRSGSKLYEQFF

D gene: NA
V gene: TRBV10-3
CDR3 length: 17
J gene: TRBJ2-7
clone size: NA
CDR3 DNA: TGTGCCATCAGTGAATTCAATGACGGGGGGCGGCAATACGAGCAGTACTTC
CDR3 protein: CAISEFNDGGRQYEQYF